This T cell receptor beta chain came from a study of T cell responses to AZD1222 COVID-19 vaccine. Regarding the study as a whole: At baseline, seropositivity was found in only six or seven AZD1222 recipients. Targeting of unmutated variant regions was reportedly seen in nearly half of spike-specific TCRs. Scientists sampled the repertoires only once the peak T cell response had passed. Donors were mostly white British, more females; clonal diversity possibly underestimated.

Some clones are missing from TCRdb's copy, which holds only in-frame ones; the method was immunoSEQ multiplex PCR. This sample yields fewer than 150,000 clones, of which over 90% are seen a single time; roughly 0.91% belongs to the top ten. On this clone itself: The antigen remains undetermined.

Germline V lookup: CDR1 MNHEY, CDR2 SMNVEV (reference sequence). The CDR3 is made up of 15 amino acids. V lost 6 bases to trimming and J lost 1 base; unmatched junction nucleotides: 5. Here the sequenced sample was peripheral blood, taken on day 0 of AZD1222 vaccination. This TCR was sampled from an adult in good health. This rearrangement joins TRBV27 to TRBJ2-7; 11 nucleotides align to TRBD2. The CDR3 nucleotides read TGTGCCAGCAGCAAACTAGCGGGGGTTTCCTACGAGCAGTACTTC. The encoded protein is CASSKLAGVSYEQYF.